Listed below are T cell receptor beta chains from one sample, sequenced in a study of blood T cell repertoires in COVID-19. Sequencing was performed with immunoSEQ multiplex PCR; in TCRdb, only in-frame clones are kept and a portion is missing. In the table there are fewer than 75,000 clones, about 82% of which are singletons. Sequencing was carried out using peripheral blood. These receptors were taken from a human donor in a cohort sampled during active COVID-19. CDR3s include the opening cysteine and the closing phenylalanine or tryptophan. The D gene is left open where the match is weak. Size is omitted from some rows. Given values are once, few, many or a class for expanded clones.

j_call: TRBJ2-1
v_call: TRBV5-8
d_call: NA
clone_size: NA
cdr3_nt: TGTGCCAGCAGCTCGGAGGGGGGGACCTACAATGAGCAGTTCTTC
cdr3_aa: CASSSEGGTYNEQFF

j_call: TRBJ1-2
v_call: TRBV6-5
d_call: TRBD1
clone_size: NA
cdr3_nt: TGTGCCACCGAAGCCAGGACAGGGGCCTTCTATGGCTACACCTTC
cdr3_aa: CATEARTGAFYGYTF

j_call: TRBJ2-1
v_call: TRBV7-2
d_call: NA
clone_size: NA
cdr3_nt: TGTGCCAGCAGCTTGGACAGCTACAATGAGCAGTTCTTC
cdr3_aa: CASSLDSYNEQFF

j_call: TRBJ1-3
v_call: TRBV30
d_call: NA
clone_size: NA
cdr3_nt: TGTGCCTGGAGCCTGGGACAATCTGGAAACACCATATATTTT
cdr3_aa: CAWSLGQSGNTIYF

j_call: TRBJ1-2
v_call: TRBV3-1/TRBV3-2
d_call: TRBD1
clone_size: once
cdr3_nt: TGTGCCAGCAGCCAAGATGGCCAGGGGGCATATGGCTACACCTTC
cdr3_aa: CASSQDGQGAYGYTF

j_call: TRBJ2-7
v_call: TRBV12-3/TRBV12-4
d_call: NA
clone_size: NA
cdr3_nt: TGTGCCAGCAGTCCAAGCACCTACGAGCAGTACTTC
cdr3_aa: CASSPSTYEQYF

j_call: TRBJ1-5
v_call: TRBV30
d_call: NA
clone_size: NA
cdr3_nt: TGTGCCTGGAGTGTACAGTCAGATCAGCCCCAGCATTTT
cdr3_aa: CAWSVQSDQPQHF

j_call: TRBJ1-4
v_call: TRBV29-1
d_call: NA
clone_size: NA
cdr3_nt: TGCAGCGCGCAGGGTGTCGGTGAAAAACTGTTTTTT
cdr3_aa: CSAQGVGEKLFF

j_call: TRBJ2-7
v_call: TRBV5-6
d_call: TRBD1
clone_size: NA
cdr3_nt: TGTGCCAGCAGCCGACAGGGGGCAAACGAGCAGTACTTC
cdr3_aa: CASSRQGANEQYF

j_call: TRBJ2-5
v_call: TRBV11-2
d_call: NA
clone_size: NA
cdr3_nt: TGTGCCAGCAGCACCCGCTGGGCCCGTCAAGAGACCCAGTACTTC
cdr3_aa: CASSTRWARQETQYF

j_call: TRBJ1-2
v_call: TRBV5-6
d_call: NA
clone_size: once
cdr3_nt: TGTGCCAGCAGCCCCCGACTTGGGGCCTATGGCTACACCTTC
cdr3_aa: CASSPRLGAYGYTF

j_call: TRBJ2-7
v_call: TRBV4-3
d_call: NA
clone_size: NA
cdr3_nt: TGCGCCAGCAGCCAAGATTATCAGGGTATTAACTCCTACGAGCAGTACTTC
cdr3_aa: CASSQDYQGINSYEQYF

j_call: TRBJ2-1
v_call: TRBV7-8
d_call: NA
clone_size: NA
cdr3_nt: TGTGCCAGCAGCTTAGAACGGGCCAGGGCAAATGAGCAGTTCTTC
cdr3_aa: CASSLERARANEQFF

j_call: TRBJ1-3
v_call: TRBV7-2
d_call: NA
clone_size: NA
cdr3_nt: TGTGCCAGCAGCCCACAGGGTCTGGCTGGAAACACCATATATTTT
cdr3_aa: CASSPQGLAGNTIYF

j_call: TRBJ1-3
v_call: TRBV7-9
d_call: NA
clone_size: few
cdr3_nt: TGTGCCAGCAAAACACATACTGGACTCTTTGGAAACACCATATATTTT
cdr3_aa: CASKTHTGLFGNTIYF

j_call: TRBJ1-6
v_call: TRBV11-2
d_call: NA
clone_size: NA
cdr3_nt: TGTGCCAGCAGCTACCCGGGACACGTGAATTCACCCCTCCACTTT
cdr3_aa: CASSYPGHVNSPLHF

j_call: TRBJ2-7
v_call: TRBV5-1
d_call: TRBD2
clone_size: NA
cdr3_nt: TGCGCCAGCAGCTTCGGGGGGGCTCAACTTGGGCAGTACTTC
cdr3_aa: CASSFGGAQLGQYF

j_call: TRBJ2-2
v_call: TRBV9
d_call: TRBD2
clone_size: NA
cdr3_nt: TGTGCCAGCAGCGTAGCTACCCTAGCGGGGAGGACCGGGGAGCTGTTTTTT
cdr3_aa: CASSVATLAGRTGELFF

j_call: TRBJ2-4
v_call: TRBV7-2
d_call: NA
clone_size: NA
cdr3_nt: TGTGCCAGCAGCTTACAGGGCCACATTCAGTACTTC
cdr3_aa: CASSLQGHIQYF

j_call: TRBJ2-3
v_call: TRBV5-1
d_call: TRBD2
clone_size: NA
cdr3_nt: TGCGCCAGCAGCGTGGCCCGGACTAGCGGGGTCACAGATACGCAGTATTTT
cdr3_aa: CASSVARTSGVTDTQYF

j_call: TRBJ2-7
v_call: TRBV10-1
d_call: NA
clone_size: NA
cdr3_nt: TGCGCCAGCAGTGTAACCCCAAGGGGAGAGCAGTACTTC
cdr3_aa: CASSVTPRGEQYF

j_call: TRBJ2-7
v_call: TRBV14
d_call: TRBD2
clone_size: NA
cdr3_nt: TGTGCCAACAGCCAAGTGTCTAGCGGAACCTACGAGCAGTACTTC
cdr3_aa: CANSQVSSGTYEQYF

j_call: TRBJ2-5
v_call: TRBV14
d_call: TRBD2
clone_size: NA
cdr3_nt: TGTGCCAGCAGCCCGAGACTAGCGTCGGAGACCCAGTACTTC
cdr3_aa: CASSPRLASETQYF

j_call: TRBJ2-1
v_call: TRBV3-1/TRBV3-2
d_call: NA
clone_size: NA
cdr3_nt: TGTGCCAGCAGCCGAGGAAGGGGCAATGAGCAGTTCTTC
cdr3_aa: CASSRGRGNEQFF

j_call: TRBJ2-3
v_call: TRBV18
d_call: TRBD1
clone_size: NA
cdr3_nt: TGTGCCAGCTCACCACGGGACAGGGGTTCAGATACGCAGTATTTT
cdr3_aa: CASSPRDRGSDTQYF

j_call: TRBJ2-2
v_call: TRBV19
d_call: NA
clone_size: few
cdr3_nt: TGTGCCAGTAGTATCCCTAGTGTGGGGGGGCGCACCGGGGAGCTGTTTTTT
cdr3_aa: CASSIPSVGGRTGELFF

j_call: TRBJ1-5
v_call: TRBV6-5
d_call: NA
clone_size: NA
cdr3_nt: TGTGCCAGCAGGAACAGGAATAGCAATCAGCCCCAGCATTTT
cdr3_aa: CASRNRNSNQPQHF

j_call: TRBJ1-5
v_call: TRBV5-1
d_call: TRBD1
clone_size: NA
cdr3_nt: TGCGCCAGCAAGACAGGGAGTAGCAATCAGCCCCAGCATTTT
cdr3_aa: CASKTGSSNQPQHF

j_call: TRBJ2-7
v_call: TRBV6-5
d_call: TRBD2
clone_size: NA
cdr3_nt: TGTGCCAGCAGTTCCAGCGGGGGCTACGAGCAGTACTTC
cdr3_aa: CASSSSGGYEQYF

j_call: TRBJ1-1
v_call: TRBV28
d_call: NA
clone_size: NA
cdr3_nt: TGTGCCAGCAGCAGCGCGACGGGGGTAGTGAACACTGAAGCTTTCTTT
cdr3_aa: CASSSATGVVNTEAFF

j_call: TRBJ2-2
v_call: TRBV7-2
d_call: TRBD2
clone_size: NA
cdr3_nt: TGTGCCAGCAGTCAAAAAAACTTGTGGACTAGCGCTTTCACCGGGGAGCTGTTTTTT
cdr3_aa: CASSQKNLWTSAFTGELFF

j_call: TRBJ2-5
v_call: TRBV7-2
d_call: NA
clone_size: NA
cdr3_nt: TGTGCCAGCAGTTCCGGGGAGACCCAGTACTTC
cdr3_aa: CASSSGETQYF

j_call: TRBJ1-4
v_call: TRBV5-6
d_call: NA
clone_size: NA
cdr3_nt: TGTGCCAGCAGCTTGCGCAGGTGGGAAAAACTGTTTTTT
cdr3_aa: CASSLRRWEKLFF

j_call: TRBJ2-2
v_call: TRBV6-2/TRBV6-3
d_call: NA
clone_size: NA
cdr3_nt: TGTGCCAGCAGTTACCAGACAGGGAACACCGGGGAGCTGTTTTTT
cdr3_aa: CASSYQTGNTGELFF

j_call: TRBJ2-2
v_call: TRBV5-1
d_call: NA
clone_size: few
cdr3_nt: TGCGCCAGCAGCCGCGACAGACTTAACACCGGGGAGCTGTTTTTT
cdr3_aa: CASSRDRLNTGELFF

j_call: TRBJ2-5
v_call: TRBV27
d_call: TRBD2
clone_size: NA
cdr3_nt: TGTGCCAGCAGTTTATCTGGACTAGCGGGGGGGCGCGAACCCCCTGCCCAGTACTTC
cdr3_aa: CASSLSGLAGGREPPAQYF

j_call: TRBJ2-3
v_call: TRBV28
d_call: NA
clone_size: NA
cdr3_nt: TGTGCCAGCAGTTTATGGGGGCAGGGCCCAGATACGCAGTATTTT
cdr3_aa: CASSLWGQGPDTQYF

j_call: TRBJ2-1
v_call: TRBV7-6
d_call: NA
clone_size: NA
cdr3_nt: TGTGCCAGCAGCTTTGCCTACTCCTACAATGAGCAGTTCTTC
cdr3_aa: CASSFAYSYNEQFF

j_call: TRBJ2-3
v_call: TRBV7-8
d_call: TRBD2
clone_size: NA
cdr3_nt: TGTGCCTCCGCGGGGGGCGGGGCCCAGGATACGCAGTATTTT
cdr3_aa: CASAGGGAQDTQYF

j_call: TRBJ1-2
v_call: TRBV12-3/TRBV12-4
d_call: NA
clone_size: NA
cdr3_nt: TGTGCCAGCAGCAGGGAAGTGGGTGGCTACACCTTC
cdr3_aa: CASSREVGGYTF

j_call: TRBJ1-1
v_call: TRBV28
d_call: TRBD1
clone_size: NA
cdr3_nt: TGTGCCAGCAGTTCGTCAAGGGGGCTGTTTACTGAAGCTTTCTTT
cdr3_aa: CASSSSRGLFTEAFF

j_call: TRBJ1-1
v_call: TRBV6-5
d_call: NA
clone_size: many
cdr3_nt: TGTGCCAGCTTCCGTGCGGGGGAGGTGAGCCCTGAAGCTTTCTTT
cdr3_aa: CASFRAGEVSPEAFF

j_call: TRBJ1-6
v_call: TRBV30
d_call: TRBD1
clone_size: NA
cdr3_nt: TGTGCCTGGAGTGGAGCAGGGGGCGAATGGGGTTCACCCCTCCACTTT
cdr3_aa: CAWSGAGGEWGSPLHF

j_call: TRBJ2-5
v_call: TRBV28
d_call: TRBD2
clone_size: NA
cdr3_nt: TGTGCCAGCAGTCCCTCGGGGGGGCTTTCAGAGACCCAGTACTTC
cdr3_aa: CASSPSGGLSETQYF